These T cell receptor beta chains were read from a single sample in a study of blood T cell repertoires in COVID-19. Assay: immunoSEQ multiplex PCR; the TCRdb copy retains only in-frame clones and omits some. In the table there are 65,000 or so clones, about 85% of which are singletons. Sequenced sample: peripheral blood. These receptor sequences come from a human donor with acute or convalescent COVID-19. The donor label of this sample is uncertain. The CDR3 runs from the conserved cysteine through the conserved F or W. Fields, in order: CDR3 protein, CDR3 DNA, clone size, D gene, V gene, J gene. The D gene is left open where the match is weak. Not every row has a clone size; where given, it reads once, few, many or a size class.

CDR3: CASTEDGVTGELFF; DNA: TGTGCCAGCACCGAGGACGGGGTGACCGGGGAGCTGTTTTTT; size: -; D: -; V: TRBV7-9; J: TRBJ2-2
CDR3: CASSFTGFQPQHF; DNA: TGTGCCAGCAGCTTTACAGGATTTCAGCCCCAGCATTTT; size: -; D: -; V: TRBV2; J: TRBJ1-5
CDR3: CASSLTSGGNQPQHF; DNA: TGTGCCAGCAGCCTCACCTCGGGCGGGAATCAGCCCCAGCATTTT; size: -; D: -; V: TRBV6-2/TRBV6-3; J: TRBJ1-5
CDR3: CASSISGDHPYYEQYF; DNA: TGTGCCAGTAGTATTTCGGGAGACCACCCCTACTACGAGCAGTACTTC; size: -; D: -; V: TRBV19; J: TRBJ2-7
CDR3: CASSSARFEYEQYF; DNA: TGCGCCAGCAGTTCGGCCAGGTTTGAATACGAGCAGTACTTC; size: once; D: -; V: TRBV5-1; J: TRBJ2-7
CDR3: CASSHFMGGRTDTQYF; DNA: TGTGCCAGCAGCCATTTCATGGGCGGGAGGACAGATACGCAGTATTTT; size: -; D: TRBD2; V: TRBV14; J: TRBJ2-3
CDR3: CASKPTGGATYNEQFF; DNA: TGTGCCAGCAAACCTACCGGGGGGGCGACCTACAATGAGCAGTTCTTC; size: once; D: TRBD2; V: TRBV19; J: TRBJ2-1
CDR3: CASRVTGTAKNIQYF; DNA: TGTGCCAGTAGGGTGACAGGGACAGCCAAAAACATTCAGTACTTC; size: -; D: TRBD1; V: TRBV19; J: TRBJ2-4
CDR3: CASSPAGGTGELFF; DNA: TGTGCCAGCTCACCGGCTGGGGGGACCGGGGAGCTGTTTTTT; size: -; D: -; V: TRBV18; J: TRBJ2-2
CDR3: CASSISLGQTVTF; DNA: TGTGCCAGTAGTATAAGTCTTGGGCAGACGGTCACCTTC; size: -; D: -; V: TRBV19; J: TRBJ1-2
CDR3: CASSPEQVREKLFF; DNA: TGTGCCAGCTCACCCGAGCAGGTTCGGGAAAAACTGTTTTTT; size: -; D: -; V: TRBV18; J: TRBJ1-4
CDR3: CASSSTGAEQYF; DNA: TGTGCCAGCAGCTCGACAGGGGCCGAGCAGTACTTC; size: -; D: TRBD1; V: TRBV7-8; J: TRBJ2-7
CDR3: CASSLELAGGTDTQYF; DNA: TGCGCCAGCAGCTTGGAACTAGCGGGGGGGACAGATACGCAGTATTTT; size: -; D: TRBD2; V: TRBV5-1; J: TRBJ2-3
CDR3: CASSPRQGANYGYTF; DNA: TGTGCCAGTAGTCCCCGACAGGGAGCTAACTATGGCTACACCTTC; size: few; D: TRBD1; V: TRBV19; J: TRBJ1-2
CDR3: CASSLTTGISSYEQYF; DNA: TGCGCCAGCAGCCTAACAACAGGGATATCCTCCTACGAGCAGTACTTC; size: -; D: -; V: TRBV5-1; J: TRBJ2-7
CDR3: CASSLAGAEQFF; DNA: TGTGCCAGCAGTCTAGCGGGGGCTGAGCAGTTCTTC; size: -; D: TRBD2; V: TRBV12-3/TRBV12-4; J: TRBJ2-1